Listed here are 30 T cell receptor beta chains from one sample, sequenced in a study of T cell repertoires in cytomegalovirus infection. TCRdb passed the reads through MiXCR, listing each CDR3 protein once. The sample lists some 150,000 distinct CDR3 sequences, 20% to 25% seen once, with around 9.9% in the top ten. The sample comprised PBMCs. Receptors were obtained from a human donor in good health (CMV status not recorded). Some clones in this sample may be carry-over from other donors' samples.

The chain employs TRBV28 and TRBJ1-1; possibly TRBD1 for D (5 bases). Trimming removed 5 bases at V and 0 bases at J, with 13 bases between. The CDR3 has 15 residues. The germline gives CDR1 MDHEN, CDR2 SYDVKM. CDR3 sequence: CASSPPRVMNTEAFF. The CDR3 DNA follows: TGTGCCAGCAGTCCACCCAGGGTCATGAACACTGAAGCTTTCTTT.

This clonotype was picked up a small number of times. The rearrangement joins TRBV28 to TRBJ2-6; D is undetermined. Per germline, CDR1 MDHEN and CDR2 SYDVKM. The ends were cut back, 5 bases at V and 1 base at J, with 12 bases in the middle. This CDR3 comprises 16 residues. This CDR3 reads CASSPPPRSGANVLTF. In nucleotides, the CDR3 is TGTGCCAGCAGTCCCCCCCCTAGGTCTGGGGCCAACGTCCTGACTTTC.

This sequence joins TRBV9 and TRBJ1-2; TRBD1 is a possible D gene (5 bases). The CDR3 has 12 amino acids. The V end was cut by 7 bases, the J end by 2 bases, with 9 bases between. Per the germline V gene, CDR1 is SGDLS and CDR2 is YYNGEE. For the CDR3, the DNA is TGTGCCAGCTCAGGGACCAACTATGGCTACACCTTC. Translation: CASSGTNYGYTF.

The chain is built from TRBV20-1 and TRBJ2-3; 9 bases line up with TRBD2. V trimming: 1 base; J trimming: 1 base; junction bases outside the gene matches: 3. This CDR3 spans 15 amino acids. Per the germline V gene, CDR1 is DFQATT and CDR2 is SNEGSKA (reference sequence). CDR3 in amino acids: CSARGGGGGTDTQYF. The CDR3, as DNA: TGCAGTGCTAGAGGGGGCGGGGGGGGCACAGATACGCAGTATTTT.

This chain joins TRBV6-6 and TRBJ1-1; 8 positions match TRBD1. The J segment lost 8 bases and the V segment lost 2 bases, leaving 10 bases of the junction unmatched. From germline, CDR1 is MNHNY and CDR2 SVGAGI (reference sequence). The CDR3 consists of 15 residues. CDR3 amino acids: CASSYRRQGAGEAFF. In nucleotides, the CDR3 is TGTGCCAGCAGTTACCGGAGGCAGGGGGCAGGCGAAGCTTTCTTT.

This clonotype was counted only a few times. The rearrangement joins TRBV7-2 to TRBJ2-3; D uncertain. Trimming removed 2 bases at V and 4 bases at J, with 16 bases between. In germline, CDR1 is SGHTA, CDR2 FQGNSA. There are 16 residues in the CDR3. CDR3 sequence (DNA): TGTGCCAGCAGCTTATTGGTAGCTATAACCCCAGATACGCAGTATTTT. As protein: CASSLLVAITPDTQYF.

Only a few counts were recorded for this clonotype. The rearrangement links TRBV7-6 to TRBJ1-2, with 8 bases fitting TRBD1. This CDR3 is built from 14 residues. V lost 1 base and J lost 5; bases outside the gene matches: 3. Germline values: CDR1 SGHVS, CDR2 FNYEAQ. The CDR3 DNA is TGTGCCAGCAGCTTAGGCACAGGGGGGTATGGCTACACCTTC. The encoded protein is CASSLGTGGYGYTF.

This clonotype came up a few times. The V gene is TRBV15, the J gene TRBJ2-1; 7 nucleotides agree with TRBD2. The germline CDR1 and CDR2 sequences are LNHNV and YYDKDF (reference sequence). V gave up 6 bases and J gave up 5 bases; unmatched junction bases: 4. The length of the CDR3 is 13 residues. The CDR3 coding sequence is TGTGCCACCAGAGCGGGATGGAACAATGAGCAGTTCTTC. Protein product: CATRAGWNNEQFF.

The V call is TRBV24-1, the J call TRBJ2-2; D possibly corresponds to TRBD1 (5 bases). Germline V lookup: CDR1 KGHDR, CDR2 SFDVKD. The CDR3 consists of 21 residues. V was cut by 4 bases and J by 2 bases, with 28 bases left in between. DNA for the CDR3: TGTGCCACCAGTGACATCCCAGGGTCCCTGACAGAGCCTGATAACACCGGGGAGCTGTTTTTT. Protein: CATSDIPGSLTEPDNTGELFF.

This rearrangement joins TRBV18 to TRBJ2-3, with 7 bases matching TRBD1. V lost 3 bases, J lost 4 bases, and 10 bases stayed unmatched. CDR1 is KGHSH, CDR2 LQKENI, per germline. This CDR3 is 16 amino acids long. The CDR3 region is CASSPTGSSFSDTQYF. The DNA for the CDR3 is TGTGCCAGCTCACCGACAGGGTCGAGTTTTTCAGATACGCAGTATTTT. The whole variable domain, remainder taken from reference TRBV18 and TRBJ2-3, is NAGVMQNPRHLVRRRGQEARLRCSPMKGHSHVYWYRQLPEEGLKFMVYLQKENIIDESGMPKERFSAEFPKEGPSILRIQQVVRGDSAAYFCASSPTGSSFSDTQYFGPGTRLTVL.

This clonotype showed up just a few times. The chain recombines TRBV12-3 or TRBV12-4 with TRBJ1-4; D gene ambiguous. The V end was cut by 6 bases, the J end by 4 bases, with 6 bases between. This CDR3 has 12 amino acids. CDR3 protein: CASRDGNEKLFF. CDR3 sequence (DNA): TGTGCCAGCAGGGATGGTAATGAAAAACTGTTTTTT.

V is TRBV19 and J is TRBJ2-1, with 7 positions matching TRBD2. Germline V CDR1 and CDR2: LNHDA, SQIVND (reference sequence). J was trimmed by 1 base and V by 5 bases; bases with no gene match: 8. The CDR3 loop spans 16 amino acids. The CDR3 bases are TGTGCCAGTAGTCTCGCACTAGCGTTTTCCTACAATGAGCAGTTCTTC. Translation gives CASSLALAFSYNEQFF.

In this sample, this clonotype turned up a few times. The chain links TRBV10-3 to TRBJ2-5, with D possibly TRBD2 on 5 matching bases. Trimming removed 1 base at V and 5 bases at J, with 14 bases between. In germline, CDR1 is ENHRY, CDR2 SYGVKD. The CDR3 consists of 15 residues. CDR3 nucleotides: TGTGCCATCAGTGAGTTGGAGGACGGGATGGAGACCCAGTACTTC. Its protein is CAISELEDGMETQYF.

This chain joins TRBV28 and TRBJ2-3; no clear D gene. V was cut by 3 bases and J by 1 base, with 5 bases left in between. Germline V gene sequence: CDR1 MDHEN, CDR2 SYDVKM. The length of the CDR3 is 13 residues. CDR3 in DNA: TGTGCCAGCAGTTTCAAGGGCACAGATACGCAGTATTTT. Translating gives CASSFKGTDTQYF.

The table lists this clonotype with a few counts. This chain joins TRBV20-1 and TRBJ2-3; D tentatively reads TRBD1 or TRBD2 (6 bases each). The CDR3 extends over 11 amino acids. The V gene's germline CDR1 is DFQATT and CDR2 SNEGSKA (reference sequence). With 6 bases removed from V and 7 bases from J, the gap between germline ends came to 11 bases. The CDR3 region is CSALGGHTQYF. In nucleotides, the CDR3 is TGCAGTGCGTTAGGGGGGCATACGCAGTATTTT.

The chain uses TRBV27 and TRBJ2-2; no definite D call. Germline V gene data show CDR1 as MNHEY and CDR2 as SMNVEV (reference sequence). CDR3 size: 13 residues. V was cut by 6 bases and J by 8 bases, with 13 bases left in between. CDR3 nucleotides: TGTGCCAGCAGCCTGGTGGCCGCGGGGGAGCTGTTTTTT. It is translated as CASSLVAAGELFF.

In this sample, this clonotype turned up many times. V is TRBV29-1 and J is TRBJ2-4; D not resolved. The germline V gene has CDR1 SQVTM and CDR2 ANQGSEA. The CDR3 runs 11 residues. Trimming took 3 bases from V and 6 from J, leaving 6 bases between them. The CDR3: CSVDKGNIQYF. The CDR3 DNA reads TGCAGCGTTGATAAGGGAAACATTCAGTACTTC.

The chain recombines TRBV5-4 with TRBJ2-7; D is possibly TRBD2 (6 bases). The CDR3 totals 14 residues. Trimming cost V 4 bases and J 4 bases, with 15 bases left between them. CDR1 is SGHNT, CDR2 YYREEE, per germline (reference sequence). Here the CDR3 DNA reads TGTGCCAGCAGCCTTAGCGGTATCCAGTACGAGCAGTACTTC. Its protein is CASSLSGIQYEQYF.

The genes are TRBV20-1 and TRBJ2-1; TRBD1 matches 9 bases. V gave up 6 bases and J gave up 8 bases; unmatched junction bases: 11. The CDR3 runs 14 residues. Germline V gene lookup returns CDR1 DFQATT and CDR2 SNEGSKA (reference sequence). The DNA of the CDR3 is TGCAGTGCCCTCCGGGACAGGGAGGCTTATGAGCAGTTCTTC. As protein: CSALRDREAYEQFF.

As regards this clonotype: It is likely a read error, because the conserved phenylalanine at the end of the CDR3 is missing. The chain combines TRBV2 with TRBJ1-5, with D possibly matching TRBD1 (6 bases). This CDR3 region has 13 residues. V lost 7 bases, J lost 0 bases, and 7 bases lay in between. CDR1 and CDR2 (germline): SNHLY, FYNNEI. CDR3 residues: CASNRDSNQPQHL. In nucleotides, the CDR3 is TGTGCCAGCAACAGGGATAGCAATCAGCCCCAGCATTTA.

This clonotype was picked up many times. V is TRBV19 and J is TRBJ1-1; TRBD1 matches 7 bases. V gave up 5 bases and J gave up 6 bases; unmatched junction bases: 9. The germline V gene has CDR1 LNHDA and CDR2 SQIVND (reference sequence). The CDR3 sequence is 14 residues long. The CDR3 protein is CASSVHDREAEAFF. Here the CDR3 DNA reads TGTGCCAGTAGTGTCCACGACAGGGAGGCTGAAGCTTTCTTT.

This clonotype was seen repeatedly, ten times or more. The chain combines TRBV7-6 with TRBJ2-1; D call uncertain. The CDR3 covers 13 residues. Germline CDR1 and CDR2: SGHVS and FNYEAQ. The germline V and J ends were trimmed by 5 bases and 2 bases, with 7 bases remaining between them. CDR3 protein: CASSPSAYNEQFF. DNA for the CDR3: TGTGCCAGCAGCCCGAGCGCCTACAATGAGCAGTTCTTC.

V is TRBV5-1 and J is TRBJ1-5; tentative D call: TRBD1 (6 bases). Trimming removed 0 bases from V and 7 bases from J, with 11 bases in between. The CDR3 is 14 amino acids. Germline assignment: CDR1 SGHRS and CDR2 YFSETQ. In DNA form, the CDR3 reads TGCGCCAGCAGCTTGGATGGGGGCAGACAGCCCCAGCATTTT. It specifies CASSLDGGRQPQHF.

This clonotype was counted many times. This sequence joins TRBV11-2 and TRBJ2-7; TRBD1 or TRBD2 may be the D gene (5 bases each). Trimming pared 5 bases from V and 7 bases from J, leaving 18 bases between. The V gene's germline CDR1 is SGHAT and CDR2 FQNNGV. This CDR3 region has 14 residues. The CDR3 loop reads CASSPQGPLGEQYF. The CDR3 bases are TGTGCCAGCAGCCCCCAGGGACCTCTGGGTGAGCAGTACTTC.

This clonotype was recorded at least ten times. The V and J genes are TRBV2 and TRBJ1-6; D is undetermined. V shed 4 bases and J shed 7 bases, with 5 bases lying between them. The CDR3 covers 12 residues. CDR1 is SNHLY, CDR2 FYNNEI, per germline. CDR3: CASSVPNSPLHF. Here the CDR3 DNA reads TGTGCCAGCAGTGTCCCCAATTCACCCCTCCACTTT.

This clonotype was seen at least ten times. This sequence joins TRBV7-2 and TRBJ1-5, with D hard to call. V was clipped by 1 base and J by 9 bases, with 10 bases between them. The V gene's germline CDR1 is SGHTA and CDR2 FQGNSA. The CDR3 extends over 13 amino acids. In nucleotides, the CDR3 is TGTGCCAGCAGCTTAGACGGGAGCCGGCCCCAGCATTTT. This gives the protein CASSLDGSRPQHF.

The CDR3 DNA reads as TGTGCCAGCAAACTGATTGGCACCACGTTGCAGAAAGATACGCAGTATTTT. Residues: CASKLIGTTLQKDTQYF. The V and J genes are TRBV12-3 or TRBV12-4 and TRBJ2-3; D not resolved. This CDR3 contains 17 residues. V lost 7 bases to trimming and J lost 5 bases, with 25 bases between them.

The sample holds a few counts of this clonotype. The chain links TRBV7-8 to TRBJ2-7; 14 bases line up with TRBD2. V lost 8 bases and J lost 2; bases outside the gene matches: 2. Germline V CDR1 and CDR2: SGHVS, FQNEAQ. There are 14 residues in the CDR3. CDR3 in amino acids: CASGLAGGTYEQYF. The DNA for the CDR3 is TGTGCCAGCGGACTAGCGGGAGGAACCTACGAGCAGTACTTC.

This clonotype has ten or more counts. The CDR3 region has the DNA TGTGCCAGCAGCCTCTCTGGGGATACGCAGTATTTT. Translating gives CASSLSGDTQYF. V gene TRBV7-2 combines with J gene TRBJ2-3; D gene uncertain. Germline CDR1 and CDR2: SGHTA and FQGNSA. The CDR3 is 12 amino acids. The V and J ends lost 5 bases and 6 bases respectively, with 9 bases between them.

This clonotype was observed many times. Written as DNA, the CDR3 is TGTGCCAGCAGCCCCCAGGGTTATGGCACAGATACGCAGTATTTT. Amino acid sequence: CASSPQGYGTDTQYF. The chain couples TRBV7-2 to TRBJ2-3, with D tentatively TRBD1 (5 bases). Deletions cut 5 bases from V and 1 base from J, with 13 bases between. Germline CDR1 is SGHTA and CDR2 is FQGNSA. The CDR3 length is 15 residues.